The entry below describes one T cell receptor beta chain. Its target is not known. Sequencing used immunoSEQ multiplex PCR; TCRdb keeps in-frame clones, though not all of them. Here the sample spans fewer than 20,000 clones, 91% being singletons. With V trimmed by 4 bases and J by 3 bases, 13 bases remained unmatched. The CDR3 sequence is 17 residues long. Germline assignment: CDR1 SGHVS and CDR2 FNYEAQ. The sample belongs to a study of monozygotic twins with cystic fibrosis. Overall study findings and caveats: In 13 of 16 pairs, V gene usage was closest to the co-twin's.

The clonotype was recovered from a girl between 2 and 10 years old with cystic fibrosis. The sample comprised blood. The genes are TRBV7-6 and TRBJ2-3; TRBD2 agrees at 7 bases. The CDR3 loop reads CASSSPPGGEGTDTQYF. CDR3 nucleotide sequence: TGTGCCAGCAGCTCTCCTCCCGGAGGGGAGGGAACAGATACGCAGTATTTT.